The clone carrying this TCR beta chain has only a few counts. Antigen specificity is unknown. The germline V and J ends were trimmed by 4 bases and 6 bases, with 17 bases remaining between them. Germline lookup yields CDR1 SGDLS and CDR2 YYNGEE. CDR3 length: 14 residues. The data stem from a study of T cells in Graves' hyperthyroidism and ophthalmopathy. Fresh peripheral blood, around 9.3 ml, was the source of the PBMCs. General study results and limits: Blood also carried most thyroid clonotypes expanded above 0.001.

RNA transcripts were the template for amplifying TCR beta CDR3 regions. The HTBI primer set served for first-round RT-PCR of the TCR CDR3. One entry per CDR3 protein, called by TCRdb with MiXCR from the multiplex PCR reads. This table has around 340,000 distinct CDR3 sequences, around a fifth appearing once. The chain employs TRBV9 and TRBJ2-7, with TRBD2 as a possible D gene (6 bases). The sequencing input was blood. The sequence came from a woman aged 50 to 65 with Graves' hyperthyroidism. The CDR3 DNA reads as TGTGCCAGCAGCATCGGGGGAGTTTTCGGCGAGCAGTACTTC. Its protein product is CASSIGGVFGEQYF.